The present TCR beta chain was sequenced within a study of blood T cells in healthy people across ages. This CDR3 spans 18 amino acids. V was trimmed by 0 bases and J by 0 bases, leaving 17 bases between them. Germline V gene data show CDR1 as LGHNA and CDR2 as YNFKEQ. A second PCR, run for roughly 7 to 11 cycles, used a sample-barcoded 5' primer plus a J-beta primer mix. Every molecule of cDNA carried a tag from a template-switch adaptor with 12 random nucleotides. TCRdb passed the 5' RACE reads through MiXCR, listing each CDR3 protein once. Among about 1.6 million distinct CDR3 sequences, about 35% were seen once, and the ten largest hold roughly 12%. This clonotype came up a few times.

The chain links TRBV4-2 to TRBJ1-2, with D perhaps TRBD1 (6 bases). This TCR was recovered from a woman aged 25 to 39 in good health. Sequenced sample: blood. CDR3 sequence: CASSQEGAGQRTNYGYTF. DNA for the CDR3: TGTGCCAGCAGCCAAGAGGGGGCCGGACAGCGGACTAACTATGGCTACACCTTC.